These 17 T cell receptor beta chains originate from one sample sequenced in a study of blood T cell repertoires in COVID-19. The protocol was immunoSEQ multiplex PCR, while the TCRdb copy is restricted to in-frame clones and leaves out a portion. The table lists about 140,000 clones, roughly nine tenths of them singletons. Source material: peripheral blood. These receptors all come from a human donor in a cohort sampled during active COVID-19.

The V call is TRBV11-3, the J call TRBJ2-7; D possibly corresponds to TRBD1 (5 bases). CDR1 and CDR2 from the germline V gene are SGHNT and YENEEA. V gave up 1 base and J gave up 6 bases, with 13 bases separating them. The CDR3 is made up of 14 amino acids. The DNA of the CDR3 is TGTGCCAGCAGCTTAGGACGACAGAAGGGCGAGCAGTACTTC. Protein: CASSLGRQKGEQYF. Combining the CDR3 with reference TRBV11-3 and TRBJ2-7 gives the whole variable domain EAGVVQSPRYKIIEKKQPVAFWCNPISGHNTLYWYLQNLGQGPELLIRYENEEAVDDSQLPKDRFSAERLKGVDSTLKIQPAELGDSAVYLCASSLGRQKGEQYFGPGTRLTVT.

The V and J genes are TRBV29-1 and TRBJ1-1, with no clear D. The CDR3 loop spans 12 amino acids. Germline CDR1 SQVTM, CDR2 ANQGSEA. With 4 bases removed from V and 1 base from J, the gap between germline ends came to 7 bases. CDR3 in DNA: TGCAGCGTTGGAGGGCCGAACACTGAAGCTTTCTTT. Its translation: CSVGGPNTEAFF.

V and J are TRBV5-1 and TRBJ2-3, with TRBD2 matching over 12 bases. Germline assignment: CDR1 SGHRS and CDR2 YFSETQ. There are 16 residues in the CDR3. V gave up 4 bases and J gave up 1 base; unmatched junction bases: 4. The CDR3 loop reads CASSGRTSGGTDTQYF. CDR3 DNA sequence: TGCGCCAGCAGCGGCAGGACTAGCGGGGGCACAGATACGCAGTATTTT.

V is TRBV23-1 and J is TRBJ2-6; D perhaps matches TRBD1 (7 bases). TRBV23-1 counts as an open reading frame of uncertain function. This CDR3 is 16 amino acids long. V was trimmed by 11 bases and J by 0 bases, leaving 17 bases between them. The CDR3 here is CAGRQGLFSGANVLTF. CDR3 nucleotides: TGCGCCGGACGACAGGGACTCTTCTCTGGGGCCAACGTCCTGACTTTC.

This chain links TRBV6-6 with TRBJ2-7; perhaps TRBD2 as D (5 bases). V lost 2 bases and J lost 7, with 6 bases in between. CDR1 is MNHNY and CDR2 is SVGAGI in the germline V gene (reference sequence). This CDR3 has 11 residues. Here the CDR3 reads CASSYRREQYF. DNA for the CDR3: TGTGCCAGCAGTTACCGGAGGGAGCAGTACTTC.

The V call is TRBV29-1, the J call TRBJ1-2; 9 positions match TRBD1. CDR3 size: 16 residues. Germline V lookup: CDR1 SQVTM, CDR2 ANQGSEA. V gave up 6 bases and J gave up 2 bases; unmatched junction bases: 13. The CDR3 is CSVIIYRDRANYGYTF. The CDR3 coding sequence is TGCAGCGTCATAATTTACCGGGACAGGGCCAACTATGGCTACACCTTC. The full variable domain, completed using reference TRBV29-1 and TRBJ1-2, is SAVISQKPSRDICQRGTSLTIQCQVDSQVTMMFWYRQQPGQSLTLIATANQGSEATYESGFVIDKFPISRPNLTFSTLTVSNMSPEDSSIYLCSVIIYRDRANYGYTFGSGTRLTVV.

The rearrangement joins TRBV19 to TRBJ1-3; D is undetermined. Germline V gene sequence: CDR1 LNHDA, CDR2 SQIVND (reference sequence). This CDR3 contains 13 residues. V was cut by 6 bases and J by 0 bases, with 6 bases left in between. The CDR3 DNA is TGTGCCAGTAGCGGGGTCTCTGGAAACACCATATATTTT. Its protein is CASSGVSGNTIYF.

The chain employs TRBV5-1 and TRBJ1-6; TRBD1 matches at 7 bases. The CDR3 totals 18 residues. Germline V lookup: CDR1 SGHRS, CDR2 YFSETQ. After removal of 3 bases from V and 0 bases from J, the junction contained 9 bases not matched to a gene. For the CDR3, the DNA is TGCGCCAGCAGCTGGGACAGCGCAAGGGGCTCCTATAATTCACCCCTCCACTTT. Its protein is CASSWDSARGSYNSPLHF.

The rearrangement uses TRBV6-2 or TRBV6-3 and TRBJ2-3, with TRBD2 matching 13 bases. Germline V lookup: CDR1 MNHEY, CDR2 SVGEGT. The CDR3 loop spans 17 amino acids. The V and J ends lost 4 bases and 6 bases, in that order; junction bases with no gene match: 10. The CDR3 is CASSSLLAGGPRDTQYF. The CDR3 region has the DNA TGTGCCAGCAGTTCCCTACTAGCGGGGGGGCCACGGGATACGCAGTATTTT.

The V call is TRBV30, the J call TRBJ2-3; perhaps TRBD2 as D (6 bases). The CDR3 has 13 amino acids. From germline, CDR1 is GTSNPN and CDR2 SVGIG (reference sequence). Trimming removed 0 bases at V and 4 bases at J, with 8 bases between. The CDR3 DNA follows: TGTGCCTGGAGTGTATGGGGGGCAGATACGCAGTATTTT. Residues: CAWSVWGADTQYF.

The V gene is TRBV6-2 or TRBV6-3, the J gene TRBJ2-1; tentatively, D is TRBD1 (5 bases). CDR1 is MNHEY, CDR2 SVGEGT, per germline. The V gene lost 2 bases and the J gene lost 3 bases, with 11 bases spanning the gap. The CDR3 has 15 residues. DNA for the CDR3: TGTGCCAGCAGTTACAGTGGGGCCTACTACAATGAGCAGTTCTTC. Translation gives CASSYSGAYYNEQFF.

The chain combines TRBV7-9 with TRBJ2-3, with a possible D match to TRBD1 (5 bases). V was clipped by 4 bases and J by 4 bases, with 6 bases between them. This CDR3 is 12 amino acids long. Germline lookup yields CDR1 SEHNR and CDR2 FQNEAQ (reference sequence). The CDR3 DNA sequence: TGTGCCAGCAGCTGGACATCAGATACGCAGTATTTT. It encodes CASSWTSDTQYF.

This clone turned up a few times. For the CDR3, the DNA is TGTGCCAGCAGCTTATCCGGGGGGAACACTGAAGCTTTCTTT. Translated, it gives CASSLSGGNTEAFF. The J gene is TRBJ1-1, the V gene TRBV7-3; tentative D call: TRBD1 (5 bases). Germline CDR1 is SGHTA and CDR2 is FQGTGA. Trimming shortened V by 2 bases and J by 1 base, and 8 bases separated the two germline ends. This CDR3 has 14 residues.

In this sample, this clone turned up once. This chain connects TRBV15 to TRBJ1-2; D perhaps matches TRBD1 (5 bases). From germline, CDR1 is LNHNV and CDR2 YYDKDF (reference sequence). The CDR3 covers 14 residues. V lost 2 bases, J lost 8 bases, and 15 bases lay in between. The CDR3 nucleotides are TGTGCCACCAGCAGAATCCGGGACGGGGGAGGCTACACCTTC. Amino acids: CATSRIRDGGGYTF.

This clone was counted a single time. This CDR3 is CASSEGGSGNTIYF. DNA of the CDR3: TGTGCCAGCAGTGAAGGAGGGTCCGGAAACACCATATATTTT. V gene TRBV6-1 combines with J gene TRBJ1-3; D unresolved. With 1 base removed from V and 4 bases from J, the gap between germline ends came to 8 bases. CDR1 is MNHNS, CDR2 SASEGT, per germline. The CDR3 has 14 residues.

The chain combines TRBV5-1 with TRBJ1-2; D perhaps matches TRBD1 (5 bases). In germline, CDR1 is SGHRS, CDR2 YFSETQ. The V gene lost 0 bases and the J gene lost 8 bases, with 11 bases spanning the gap. CDR3 length equals 13 residues. CDR3 sequence: CASSLDQGEGYTF. CDR3 bases: TGCGCCAGCAGCTTGGATCAGGGCGAAGGCTACACCTTC.

V is TRBV11-3 and J is TRBJ2-5, with TRBD2 identical over 8 bases. CDR1 and CDR2 (germline): SGHNT, YENEEA. This CDR3 has 15 residues. V lost 5 bases and J lost 4; bases outside the gene matches: 9. CDR3 residues: CASSARRAGGETQYF. The CDR3 bases are TGTGCCAGCAGCGCACGGCGGGCGGGGGGAGAGACCCAGTACTTC.